Listed below are T cell receptor beta chains from one sample, sequenced in a study of cytomegalovirus exposure and HLA in healthy donors. Produced via immunoSEQ multiplex PCR; TCRdb's table is partial and in-frame only. There are roughly 200,000 clones in the sample; over 80% occur only once, and 1% to 1.5% lies in the top ten. The sample consisted of PBMCs. These receptors were taken from a man aged 25 to 45 in good health and CMV-seronegative. Each CDR3 is given with its conserved first and last residue. D genes are given only for firm matches. The size field is filled for only some rows; it gives once, few, many or a size class.

size: NA; V: TRBV6-5; D: TRBD2; J: TRBJ2-1; DNA: TGTGCCAGCAGTTTTCGGGGGGATGAGCAGTTCTTC; CDR3: CASSFRGDEQFF
size: NA; V: TRBV7-9; D: TRBD2; J: TRBJ2-1; DNA: TGTGCCAGCAGCTTATCAGCGGGAAGACGTTATGAGCAGTTCTTC; CDR3: CASSLSAGRRYEQFF
size: once; V: TRBV27; D: NA; J: TRBJ1-1; DNA: TGTGCCAGCAACTCCGGGGAGGAAGCTTTCTTT; CDR3: CASNSGEEAFF
size: NA; V: TRBV27; D: TRBD2; J: TRBJ2-3; DNA: TGTGCCAGCAGACGGAGCGGGGGGGCAACAGATACGCAGTATTTT; CDR3: CASRRSGGATDTQYF
size: NA; V: TRBV5-4; D: TRBD1; J: TRBJ1-2; DNA: TGTGCCAGCAGCTCCCGGACAGGGTGGAATGGCTACACCTTC; CDR3: CASSSRTGWNGYTF
size: NA; V: TRBV27; D: NA; J: TRBJ1-5; DNA: TGTGCCGGCAGTTTATACGGACAAGTACCCAATCAGCCCCAGCATTTT; CDR3: CAGSLYGQVPNQPQHF
size: NA; V: TRBV27; D: NA; J: TRBJ1-2; DNA: TGTGCCAGCAGTCCCCGCGGGACCTATGGCTACACCTTC; CDR3: CASSPRGTYGYTF
size: NA; V: TRBV10-3; D: NA; J: TRBJ2-5; DNA: TGTGCCATCAGTGAGTCTGGGCAGTCCCAAGAGACCCAGTACTTC; CDR3: CAISESGQSQETQYF
size: NA; V: TRBV5-4; D: TRBD2; J: TRBJ2-7; DNA: TGTGCCAGCAGCTTGGGGGCTAGCGGGTCCTACGAGCAGTACTTC; CDR3: CASSLGASGSYEQYF
size: NA; V: TRBV28; D: NA; J: TRBJ2-2; DNA: TGTGCCAGCAGTTTTACAGGGATCCGCGGGGAGCTGTTTTTT; CDR3: CASSFTGIRGELFF
size: once; V: TRBV4-1; D: NA; J: TRBJ1-1; DNA: TGCGCCAGCAGCCAATCCCCGGTTACGAGCACTGAAGCTTTCTTT; CDR3: CASSQSPVTSTEAFF
size: NA; V: TRBV7-9; D: NA; J: TRBJ2-6; DNA: TGTTCCAGCAGCTTTGAGAGGGCCAACGTCCTGACTTTC; CDR3: CSSSFERANVLTF
size: NA; V: TRBV19; D: TRBD1; J: TRBJ1-1; DNA: TGTGCCAGTAGTATCGGAGGGGGCTTCACTGAAGCTTTCTTT; CDR3: CASSIGGGFTEAFF
size: NA; V: TRBV7-6; D: TRBD2; J: TRBJ2-3; DNA: TGTGCCAGCAGCCGGGAGCGGGGAGTAGATACGCAGTATTTT; CDR3: CASSRERGVDTQYF
size: once; V: TRBV28; D: NA; J: TRBJ1-2; DNA: TGTGCCAGCAGGACTCAGGGTTGGCATGGCTACACCTTC; CDR3: CASRTQGWHGYTF
size: NA; V: TRBV11-2; D: NA; J: TRBJ2-1; DNA: TGTGCCAGCAGCTTAGACGGCAGGTGGACCTACAATGAGCAGTTCTTC; CDR3: CASSLDGRWTYNEQFF
size: once; V: TRBV7-2; D: NA; J: TRBJ1-6; DNA: TGTGCCATCCCCAGGGAAGGACTAGAGGATTCACCCCTCCACTTT; CDR3: CAIPREGLEDSPLHF
size: NA; V: TRBV7-8; D: NA; J: TRBJ1-3; DNA: TGTGCCAGCATCAGGGGTGCTGGAAACACCATATATTTT; CDR3: CASIRGAGNTIYF
size: NA; V: TRBV30; D: NA; J: TRBJ1-5; DNA: TGTGCCTGGAGTAATCCGGGGCAGCCCCAGCATTTT; CDR3: CAWSNPGQPQHF
size: NA; V: TRBV7-8; D: TRBD1; J: TRBJ2-2; DNA: TGTGCCAGCAGCTTAGGGGGAAGACAGGGCCTGAGGGGCACCGGGGAGCTGTTTTTT; CDR3: CASSLGGRQGLRGTGELFF
size: few; V: TRBV7-9; D: TRBD2; J: TRBJ2-5; DNA: TGTGCCAGCAGAGAGGGACTAGCGGGACAGGAGACCCAGTACTTC; CDR3: CASREGLAGQETQYF
size: NA; V: TRBV6-5; D: TRBD2; J: TRBJ2-1; DNA: TGTGCCAGCAGTCAGCTAGCGGCCAGCTACAATGAGCAGTTCTTC; CDR3: CASSQLAASYNEQFF
size: NA; V: TRBV7-2; D: NA; J: TRBJ1-5; DNA: TGTGCCAGCAGCTTAGAAGGGGAACAGCCCCAGCATTTT; CDR3: CASSLEGEQPQHF
size: NA; V: TRBV5-1; D: NA; J: TRBJ1-3; DNA: TGCGCCAGCAGCTTGGGTGACAGCCACTCTGGAAACACCATATATTTT; CDR3: CASSLGDSHSGNTIYF
size: NA; V: TRBV29-1; D: NA; J: TRBJ1-2; DNA: TGCAGCGTTGAATCAAGGGAGGGCTACACCTTC; CDR3: CSVESREGYTF
size: NA; V: TRBV6-6; D: NA; J: TRBJ1-6; DNA: TGTGCCAGCAGTTACGCCCCGAGAGGTGGCTCACCCCTCCACTTT; CDR3: CASSYAPRGGSPLHF
size: NA; V: TRBV7-2; D: NA; J: TRBJ2-6; DNA: TGTGCCAGCAGCTTACGTGGACAACTCAGCTCTGGGGCCAACGTCCTGACTTTC; CDR3: CASSLRGQLSSGANVLTF
size: NA; V: TRBV30; D: NA; J: TRBJ2-4; DNA: TGTGCCTGGAGTCCGCCTGTGACGGGAGCCAAAAACAGTCAGTACTTC; CDR3: CAWSPPVTGAKNSQYF
size: NA; V: TRBV7-9; D: NA; J: TRBJ2-7; DNA: TGTGCCAGCAGCTTAGTCGACAGCTACGAGCAGTACTTC; CDR3: CASSLVDSYEQYF
size: NA; V: TRBV5-1; D: NA; J: TRBJ2-2; DNA: TGCGCCAGCAGCTTCCGTCGGGGCACCGGGGAGCTGTTTTTT; CDR3: CASSFRRGTGELFF
size: NA; V: TRBV7-2; D: TRBD1; J: TRBJ2-2; DNA: TGTGCCAGCAGCAAACAGGGGGCGAACACCGGGGAGCTGTTTTTT; CDR3: CASSKQGANTGELFF
size: NA; V: TRBV6-5; D: TRBD1; J: TRBJ1-1; DNA: TGTGCCAGCAGTTCGTGGACAGGGCCTATGAACACTGAAGCTTTCTTT; CDR3: CASSSWTGPMNTEAFF
size: NA; V: TRBV29-1; D: NA; J: TRBJ2-5; DNA: TGCAGCGTTGACGCCCCGGCGGACCAAGAGACCCAGTACTTC; CDR3: CSVDAPADQETQYF